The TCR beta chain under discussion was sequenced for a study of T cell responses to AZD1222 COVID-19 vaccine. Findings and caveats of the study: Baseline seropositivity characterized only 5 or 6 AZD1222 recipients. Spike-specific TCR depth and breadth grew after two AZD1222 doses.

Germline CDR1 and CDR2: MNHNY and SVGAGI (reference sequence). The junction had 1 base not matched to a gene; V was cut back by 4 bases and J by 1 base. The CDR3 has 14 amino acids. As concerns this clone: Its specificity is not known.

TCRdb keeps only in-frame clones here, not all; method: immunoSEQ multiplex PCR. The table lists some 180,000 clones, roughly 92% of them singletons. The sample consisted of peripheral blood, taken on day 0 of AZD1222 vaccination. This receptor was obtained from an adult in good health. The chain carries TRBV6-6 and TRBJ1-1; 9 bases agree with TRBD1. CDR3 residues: CASSSGQGNTEAFF. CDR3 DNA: TGTGCCAGCAGTTCGGGACAGGGGAACACTGAAGCTTTCTTT.